This T cell receptor beta chain was captured in a study of cytomegalovirus exposure and HLA in healthy donors. Trimming pared 1 base from V and 3 bases from J, leaving 20 bases between. The germline CDR1 and CDR2 sequences are SGHNT and YYREEE (reference sequence). The CDR3 contains 17 residues. This clone turned up a few times. The PCR used 60 Vbeta and 13 Jbeta primers. Libraries were prepared by immunoSEQ multiplex PCR; TCRdb keeps only in-frame clonotypes and omits some of them. Of 100,000 to 130,000 clones in the sample, 82% were seen once. This receptor was obtained from a man aged 30-40 years in good health and CMV-seropositive. The material sequenced was PBMCs. The gene calls are TRBV5-4 and TRBJ2-7, with D perhaps matching TRBD2 (7 bases). CDR3 loop: CASSLQPSEGGNYEQYF. CDR3 coding DNA: TGTGCCAGCAGCTTGCAGCCCTCGGAGGGGGGGAACTACGAGCAGTACTTC.